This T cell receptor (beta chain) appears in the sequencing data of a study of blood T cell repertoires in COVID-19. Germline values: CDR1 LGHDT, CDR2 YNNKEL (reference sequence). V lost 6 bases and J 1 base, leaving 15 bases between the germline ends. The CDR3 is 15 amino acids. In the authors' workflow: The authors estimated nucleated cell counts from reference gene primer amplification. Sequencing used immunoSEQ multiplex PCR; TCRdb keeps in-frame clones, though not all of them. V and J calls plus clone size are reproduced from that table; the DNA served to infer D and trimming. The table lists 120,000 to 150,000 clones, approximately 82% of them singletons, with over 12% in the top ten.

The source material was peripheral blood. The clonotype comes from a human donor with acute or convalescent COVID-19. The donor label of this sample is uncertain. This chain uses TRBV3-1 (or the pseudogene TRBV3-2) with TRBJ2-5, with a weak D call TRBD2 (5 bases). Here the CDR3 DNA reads TGTGCCAGCAGGGCTTACGGGGTAATCCAAGAGACCCAGTACTTC. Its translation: CASRAYGVIQETQYF.